The sequence of this TCR beta chain was determined in a study of cytomegalovirus exposure and HLA in healthy donors. The primer mix had 60 Vbeta and 13 Jbeta primers. Method: immunoSEQ multiplex PCR; TCRdb's copy keeps in-frame clones and lacks some. The sample carries tens of thousands of clones, approximately 79% recorded once. The source is a woman in her 30s in good health and CMV-seropositive. Sequenced input: PBMCs.

The CDR3: CASSGWGSGSSYEQYF. DNA of the CDR3: TGTGCCAGCAGTGGGTGGGGTAGCGGGAGCTCCTACGAGCAGTACTTC. The chain carries TRBV2 and TRBJ2-7, with 9 bases aligning to TRBD2. CDR1 is SNHLY and CDR2 is FYNNEI in the germline V gene. There are 16 residues in the CDR3. V dropped 4 bases and J dropped 0; count of bases not matched to a gene: 7.